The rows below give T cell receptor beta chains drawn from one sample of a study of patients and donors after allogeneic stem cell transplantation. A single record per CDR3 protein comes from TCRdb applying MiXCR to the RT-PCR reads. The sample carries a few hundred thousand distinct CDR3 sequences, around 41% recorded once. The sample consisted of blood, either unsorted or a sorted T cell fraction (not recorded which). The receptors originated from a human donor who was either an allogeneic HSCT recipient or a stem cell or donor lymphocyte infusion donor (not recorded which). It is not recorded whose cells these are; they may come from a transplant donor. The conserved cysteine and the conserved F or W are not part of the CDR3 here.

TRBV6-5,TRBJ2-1,ASRVAGGSYNEQF
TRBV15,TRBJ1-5,ATTNAGVNQPQH
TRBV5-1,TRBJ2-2,ASSSSGGELF
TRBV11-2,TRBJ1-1,ASTPWEGKEAF
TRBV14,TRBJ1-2,ASSPLGQGFYGYT
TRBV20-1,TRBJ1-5,SARVGGPIQPQH
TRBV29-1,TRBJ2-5,SVDHRAGDVQETQY
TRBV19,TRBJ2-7,ASSDRSYEQY
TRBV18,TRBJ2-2,ASSPGHAGELF
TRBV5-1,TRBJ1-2,ASSSTGRET
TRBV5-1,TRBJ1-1,ASSTGVMNTEAF
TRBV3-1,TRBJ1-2,ASSPLAGPSGYGYT
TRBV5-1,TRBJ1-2,ASSLGRTGVGGYT
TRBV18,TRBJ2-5,ASSQTRVGQETQY
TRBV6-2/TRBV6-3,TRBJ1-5,ASSYSPDILNQPQH
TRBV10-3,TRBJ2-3,AISVGNTQY
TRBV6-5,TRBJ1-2,ASSTQGQSYGYT
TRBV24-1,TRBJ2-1,ATSDWASGGNNEQF
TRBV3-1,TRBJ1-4,ASSQGATNEKLF
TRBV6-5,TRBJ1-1,ASSLDRGRTEAF
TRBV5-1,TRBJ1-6,ASSSETGGYNSPLH
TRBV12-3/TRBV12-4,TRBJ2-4,ASRGTVPANIQY
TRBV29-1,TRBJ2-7,SVEDPGYEQY
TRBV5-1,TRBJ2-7,ASSLNGYEQY
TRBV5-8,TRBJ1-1,ASSLPKMNTEAF
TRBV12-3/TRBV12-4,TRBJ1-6,ASSSRSSPLH
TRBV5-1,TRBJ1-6,ASSLITGSNSPLH
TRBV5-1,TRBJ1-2,ASSLKATRPANYGYT
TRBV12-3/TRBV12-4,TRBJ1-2,ASSSPRYYGYT
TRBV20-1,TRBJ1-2,SAYDRNYGYT
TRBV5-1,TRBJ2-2,ASSLAGGRYTGELF
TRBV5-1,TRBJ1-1,ASSPYRRGEAF
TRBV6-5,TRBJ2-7,ASSYSNRISYEQY
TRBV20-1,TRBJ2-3,SAYSPGDPIGDTQY
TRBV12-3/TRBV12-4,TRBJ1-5,ASSLWGIYQPQH
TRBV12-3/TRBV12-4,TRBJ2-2,ASSLVFAGGYTGELF
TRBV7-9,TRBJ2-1,ASSPLAGGRNEQF
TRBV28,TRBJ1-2,ASSLVPVSGYT
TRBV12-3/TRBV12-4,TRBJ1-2,ASSPSTANYGYT
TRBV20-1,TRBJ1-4,SARDETNEKLF
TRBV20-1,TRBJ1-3,SARDSHSGNTIY
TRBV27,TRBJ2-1,ASSLSGGASNEQF
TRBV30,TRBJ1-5,AWSVRAGRNQPQH
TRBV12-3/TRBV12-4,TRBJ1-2,ASSAGRSPRGYT
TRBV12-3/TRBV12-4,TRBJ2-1,ASSPGLAAYNEQF
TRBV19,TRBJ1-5,ASSMGSGGGGNQPQH
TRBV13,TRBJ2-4,ASSLGQTPAKNIQY
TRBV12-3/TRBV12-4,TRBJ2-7,ASSPRTGAANYEQY
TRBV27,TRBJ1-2,ASSLTGGEITKYT
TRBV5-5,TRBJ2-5,ASSLTSGGAAETQY
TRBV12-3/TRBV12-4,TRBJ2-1,ASRMTSGGPYNEQF
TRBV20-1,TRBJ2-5,SAGTTYQETQY
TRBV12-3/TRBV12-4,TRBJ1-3,ASSTGESGNTIY
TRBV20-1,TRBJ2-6,SARDSTAGVGANVLT
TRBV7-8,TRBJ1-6,ASSLNGRGNYNSPLH